One sample yielded the 13 T cell receptor beta chains listed below, sequenced in a study of blood T cell repertoires in COVID-19. Profiled with immunoSEQ multiplex PCR; TCRdb holds only in-frame clones, not every one. This sample has approximately 300,000 clones, with about 85% found just once. The sample was PBMCs or T cells enriched from blood (not recorded which). The source is a woman in her twenties or thirties who had been exposed to COVID-19.

The V and J genes are TRBV5-8 and TRBJ2-1; 7 bases fit TRBD1. CDR3 length: 16 amino acids. CDR1 and CDR2 from the germline V gene are SGHTS and YDEGEE. The V gene end was trimmed by 3 bases and the J gene end by 9 bases; junction bases not matched to a gene: 15. This CDR3 reads CASSSRQGITFGEQFF. In nucleotides, the CDR3 is TGTGCCAGCAGCTCAAGACAGGGAATTACGTTTGGTGAGCAGTTCTTC. Based on the CDR3 plus reference TRBV5-8 and TRBJ2-1, the full variable domain is EAGVTQSPTHLIKTRGQQATLRCSPISGHTSVYWYQQALGLGLQFLLWYDEGEERNRGNFPPRFSGRQFPNYSSELNVNALELEDSALYLCASSSRQGITFGEQFFGPGTRLTVL.

The chain links TRBV28 to TRBJ2-5, with D possibly TRBD2 on 7 matching bases. The germline V and J ends were trimmed by 1 base and 4 bases, with 13 bases remaining between them. The CDR3 consists of 15 residues. In germline, CDR1 is MDHEN, CDR2 SYDVKM. The CDR3 region is CASSLSGEGVETQYF. The CDR3, as DNA: TGTGCCAGCAGTTTATCGGGGGAGGGGGTAGAGACCCAGTACTTC.

This clone occurred once. The chain is built from TRBV6-5 and TRBJ2-7; D might be TRBD1 (5 bases). Trimming took off 7 bases at V and 4 bases at J, with 20 bases between the two ends. The length of the CDR3 is 15 residues. CDR1 and CDR2 (germline): MNHEY, SVGAGI. The CDR3 spells CASTIPPPGQYEQYF. CDR3 nucleotides: TGTGCCAGCACAATACCCCCCCCAGGGCAATACGAGCAGTACTTC.

The chain is built from TRBV10-3 and TRBJ2-7, with 12 bases identical to TRBD1. This CDR3 is 14 amino acids long. Losses at the gene ends were 7 bases for V and 7 bases for J; bases not matched to a gene: 8. The germline V gene encodes CDR1 ENHRY and CDR2 SYGVKD. DNA of the CDR3: TGTGCCATCACCCCGGGACAGGGGGCAGGGGAGCAGTACTTC. Amino acids: CAITPGQGAGEQYF.

The DNA of the CDR3 is TGTGCCAGCAGCCCCACCGCACACGAACCTTCACCCCTCCACTTT. The encoded protein is CASSPTAHEPSPLHF. The gene calls are TRBV9 and TRBJ1-6, with unresolved D. Germline values: CDR1 SGDLS, CDR2 YYNGEE. The CDR3 loop spans 15 amino acids. V lost 4 bases and J lost 9, with 17 bases in between.

The chain recombines TRBV3-1 (or the pseudogene TRBV3-2) with TRBJ1-5; D is undetermined. CDR3 size: 12 residues. Germline loops: CDR1 LGHDT, CDR2 YNNKEL (reference sequence). V lost 8 bases to trimming and J lost 4 bases, with 9 bases between them. CDR3 sequence (DNA): TGTGCCAGCTCGACAAGAAATCAGCCCCAGCATTTT. Its protein is CASSTRNQPQHF.

This clone was counted only a few times. The chain recombines TRBV28 with TRBJ1-6; D call uncertain. V gave up 8 bases and J gave up 6 bases, with 17 bases separating them. The CDR3 length is 15 residues. Germline CDR1 is MDHEN and CDR2 is SYDVKM. This CDR3 reads CASDSRYALNSPLHF. DNA for the CDR3: TGTGCCAGCGACTCCCGATATGCCCTTAATTCACCCCTCCACTTT.

The sample holds a few counts of this clone. DNA of the CDR3: TGTGCCAGCAGCCCCCCGGACAGGGGTTATGGCTACACCTTC. It codes for CASSPPDRGYGYTF. The V call is TRBV7-8, the J call TRBJ1-2; TRBD1 aligns across 9 bases. V lost 5 bases and J lost 5; bases outside the gene matches: 6. This CDR3 is built from 14 residues. Germline CDR1 reads SGHVS; CDR2 reads FQNEAQ.

This clone was detected only a few times. This chain links TRBV30 with TRBJ1-2; 7 bases agree with TRBD1. Germline V gene lookup returns CDR1 GTSNPN and CDR2 SVGIG (reference sequence). The CDR3 sequence is 14 residues long. V was clipped by 4 bases and J by 3 bases; unmatched bases: 8. The CDR3 region is CAWTFLDRDYGYTF. The CDR3 nucleotides are TGTGCCTGGACCTTCCTTGACAGGGACTATGGCTACACCTTC. Full variable domain (missing parts from reference TRBV30 and TRBJ1-2): SQTIHQWPATLVQPVGSPLSLECTVEGTSNPNLYWYRQAAGRGLQLLFYSVGIGQISSEVPQNLSASRPQDRQFILSSKKLLLSDSGFYLCAWTFLDRDYGYTFGSGTRLTVV.

This rearrangement joins TRBV5-1 to TRBJ2-5; perhaps TRBD2 as D (6 bases). V was pared by 3 bases and J by 1 base, with 22 bases between. The CDR3 extends over 18 amino acids. From germline, CDR1 is SGHRS and CDR2 YFSETQ. The CDR3 region has the DNA TGCGCCAGCAGCTCACTCACTGGGCCCGGAGGGACCCAAGAGACCCAGTACTTC. It codes for CASSSLTGPGGTQETQYF. Drawing the rest from reference TRBV5-1 and TRBJ2-5, the complete variable domain is KAGVTQTPRYLIKTRGQQVTLSCSPISGHRSVSWYQQTPGQGLQFLFEYFSETQRNKGNFPGRFSGRQFSNSRSEMNVSTLELGDSALYLCASSSLTGPGGTQETQYFGPGTRLLVL.

The V and J genes are TRBV9 and TRBJ2-2; 10 bases align to TRBD2. After removal of 0 bases from V and 5 bases from J, the junction contained 4 bases not matched to a gene. From germline, CDR1 is SGDLS and CDR2 YYNGEE. The CDR3 consists of 16 residues. The CDR3 DNA follows: TGTGCCAGCAGCGTAGGCGGGACTAGCGTGACCGGGGAGCTGTTTTTT. Its protein product is CASSVGGTSVTGELFF.

This clone appeared a few times. The chain carries TRBV27 and TRBJ2-3, with TRBD2 matching 8 bases. The CDR3 covers 16 residues. The V and J ends lost 0 bases and 3 bases, in that order; junction bases with no gene match: 5. Germline loops: CDR1 MNHEY, CDR2 SMNVEV (reference sequence). In DNA, the CDR3 is TGTGCCAGCAGTTTATCTCTCGGGGGGGAAACAGATACGCAGTATTTT. It encodes CASSLSLGGETDTQYF.

V gene TRBV4-1 combines with J gene TRBJ1-5; 12 bases are a match to TRBD1. The CDR3 totals 15 residues. With 9 bases clipped from V and 6 bases from J, the junction kept 9 bases outside the gene matches. Germline CDR1 reads MGHRA; CDR2 reads YSYEKL. The CDR3 loop reads CASQFRDRGRQPQHF. In DNA form, the CDR3 reads TGCGCCAGTCAATTCCGGGACAGGGGGCGTCAGCCCCAGCATTTT.